This TCR beta chain was identified in a study of blood T cells in healthy people across ages. Looking at the study overall: With template switching, about one barcoded beta molecule was captured per two T cells.

Sample-barcoded 5' priming and a J-beta primer mix drove a second PCR of roughly 6 to 12 cycles. MiXCR, applied by TCRdb to the 5' RACE reads, yields one record per CDR3 protein. This table holds 450,000 to 700,000 distinct CDR3 sequences, roughly 28% found once. With regard to this clonotype: Its antigen is as yet unknown.

General study findings and limits: Strong correlation linked observed beta diversity and percent naive T cells. Aged donors had fewer naive CD4+ cells and lower diversity than long-lived donors.

The sample consisted of blood. This receptor was identified in a woman in her seventies in good health.

CDR3 nucleotides: TGTGCCAGCAGAAATCTCAGGGGGAAATCCTACAATGAGCAGTTCTTC. Translation: CASRNLRGKSYNEQFF. The chain joins TRBV2 to TRBJ2-1; 7 bases are shared with TRBD1. CDR1 and CDR2 from the germline V gene are SNHLY and FYNNEI. Trimming removed 6 bases from V and 1 base from J; junction bases left unmatched: 9. The CDR3 is 16 residues long.